One and the same sample provided the 10 T cell receptor beta chains below, sequenced in a study of beta chain features in type 1 diabetes. Notes on the study in general: Moderate but significant shortening of TCRB CDR3s was recorded in all four CD4+ subsets from Type 1 diabetes patients.

The antigens for these receptors are not known. Sequencing targeted expressed TCRB transcripts, as all isolated RNA had been reverse transcribed. Sequenced by immunoSEQ multiplex PCR; TCRdb stores in-frame clones only, minus some. Of nearly 700,000 clones in the sample, around an eighth were seen once. Sequencing was performed on naive CD4+ T cells from blood. The receptors derive from a man between 18 and 29 years old with type 1 diabetes.

This clone has a handful of counts. The V call is TRBV6-5, the J call TRBJ2-5; D gene unclear. The germline V gene encodes CDR1 MNHEY and CDR2 SVGAGI. This CDR3 region has 13 residues. V dropped 8 bases and J dropped 5 bases, with 15 bases sitting between them. The CDR3 nucleotides read TGTGCCAGCCTAGACACCGGGTTGGAGACCCAGTACTTC. Its translation: CASLDTGLETQYF.

The chain joins TRBV18 to TRBJ1-5, with 10 bases lining up with TRBD1. The CDR3 extends over 14 amino acids. CDR1 is KGHSH, CDR2 LQKENI, per germline. The junction had 3 bases not matched to a gene; V was cut back by 4 bases and J by 6 bases. This chain's CDR3 is CASSRDRGRQPQHF. Written as DNA, the CDR3 is TGTGCCAGCTCACGGGACAGGGGACGTCAGCCCCAGCATTTT.

The chain combines TRBV29-1 with TRBJ2-5, with 9 bases that match TRBD1. The CDR3 length is 14 residues. Per germline, CDR1 SQVTM and CDR2 ANQGSEA. J gave up 5 bases and V 4 bases, and 8 bases lay outside the gene matches. The CDR3 sequence is CSVVQGAQGETQYF. DNA of the CDR3: TGCAGCGTTGTACAGGGGGCGCAGGGGGAGACCCAGTACTTC.

The chain has TRBV30 and TRBJ1-2; tentatively, D is TRBD1 (6 bases). V dropped 2 bases and J dropped 7 bases, with 11 bases sitting between them. The CDR3 spans 12 residues. Germline V gives CDR1 GTSNPN, CDR2 SVGIG (reference sequence). CDR3 protein: CAWSWGQVGYTF. The DNA of the CDR3 is TGTGCCTGGAGTTGGGGGCAGGTTGGCTACACCTTC. The whole variable domain, remainder taken from reference TRBV30 and TRBJ1-2, is SQTIHQWPATLVQPVGSPLSLECTVEGTSNPNLYWYRQAAGRGLQLLFYSVGIGQISSEVPQNLSASRPQDRQFILSSKKLLLSDSGFYLCAWSWGQVGYTFGSGTRLTVV.

This clone was found a few times. The genes are TRBV7-9 and TRBJ1-5; the D is unclear. Germline values: CDR1 SEHNR, CDR2 FQNEAQ (reference sequence). Trimming stripped 4 bases from V and 0 bases from J, with 7 bases between. The length of the CDR3 is 14 residues. The CDR3 spells CASSSPYSNQPQHF. In DNA, the CDR3 is TGTGCCAGCAGCTCCCCTTATAGCAATCAGCCCCAGCATTTT.

This clone was recorded a few times. V and J are TRBV19 and TRBJ1-5; no definite D call. The CDR3 extends over 16 amino acids. Germline V gene data show CDR1 as LNHDA and CDR2 as SQIVND (reference sequence). V dropped 3 bases and J dropped 2 bases, with 14 bases sitting between them. In DNA form, the CDR3 reads TGTGCCAGTAGTATGGGTGCTCGGATGGGCAATCAGCCCCAGCATTTT. Translation gives CASSMGARMGNQPQHF.

This clone occurred a few times. The chain uses TRBV30 and TRBJ2-7; a weak D match, TRBD1 (6 bases). The germline gives CDR1 GTSNPN, CDR2 SVGIG (reference sequence). The CDR3 is 13 residues long. V dropped 8 bases and J dropped 2 bases, with 16 bases sitting between them. This CDR3 reads CAGRSEGAYEQYF. CDR3 nucleotides: TGTGCCGGAAGATCAGAGGGGGCCTACGAGCAGTACTTC.

This clone was observed a handful of times. The chain employs TRBV5-6 and TRBJ2-5; perhaps TRBD1 as D (6 bases). CDR3 length equals 13 residues. Trimming removed 3 bases at V and 3 bases at J, with 9 bases between. Germline loops: CDR1 SGHDT, CDR2 YYEEEE. CDR3 protein: CASSSWTEETQYF. For the CDR3, the DNA is TGTGCCAGCAGCTCCTGGACAGAAGAGACCCAGTACTTC.

J is TRBJ1-2 and V is TRBV7-8; 10 bases map to TRBD1. Germline assignment: CDR1 SGHVS and CDR2 FQNEAQ. The V gene end was trimmed by 2 bases and the J gene end by 4 bases; junction bases not matched to a gene: 4. There are 15 residues in the CDR3. The CDR3 loop is CASSLRDRGTYGYTF. The CDR3 DNA sequence: TGTGCCAGCAGCTTAAGGGACAGGGGTACCTATGGCTACACCTTC.

The table lists this clone with a few counts. Here the CDR3 DNA reads TGTGCCATCAGTGAAAGGGGGGACAGATACACTGAAGCTTTCTTT. This encodes CAISERGDRYTEAFF. The J gene is TRBJ1-1, the V gene TRBV10-3, with 7 bases matching TRBD1. Germline lookup yields CDR1 ENHRY and CDR2 SYGVKD. V was clipped by 3 bases and J by 3 bases; unmatched bases: 7. The CDR3 sequence is 15 residues long.